This T cell receptor (beta chain) appears in the sequencing data of a study of T cells in Graves' hyperthyroidism and ophthalmopathy. Study outcomes and limitations: Blood also showed most of the thyroid clonotypes that were expanded above 0.001. Before onset, ophthalmopathy was predicted by the model a median around 6 months earlier.

In its sample, this clonotype was seen many times. The target antigen is unknown. The CDR3 regions of TCR beta were amplified from RNA transcripts. Using the HTBI primer set, a first-round RT-PCR was run on the TCR CDR3. TCRdb redid the calling of the multiplex PCR reads with MiXCR, one entry per CDR3 protein. The table lists about 520,000 distinct CDR3 sequences, roughly a quarter of them singletons. The V end was cut by 1 base, the J end by 2 bases, with 14 bases between. The CDR3 totals 16 residues. Each person with ophthalmopathy scored at least 3 on the Clinical Activity Score, reached NOSPECS grade 4 or higher, and had been ill under 3 months. Criteria for exclusion of patients were uncontrolled infection, other autoimmune disease, pregnancy or lactation.

The sequencing sample was made of blood. This TCR derives from a woman aged 25 to 45 with Graves' ophthalmopathy. The chain combines TRBV12-3 or TRBV12-4 with TRBJ1-2; D remains ambiguous. DNA of the CDR3: TGTGCCAGCAGTTTAGGTCGACGCCTGGTAAACTATGGCTACACCTTC. Translation gives CASSLGRRLVNYGYTF.